The 27 T cell receptor beta chains listed next were all sequenced from one sample in a study of T cell repertoires in cytomegalovirus infection. TCRdb processed the reads anew with MiXCR; each CDR3 protein has one entry. Of roughly 500,000 distinct CDR3 sequences listed, 33% were seen once; the top ten hold roughly 17%. No antigen has been assigned to these receptors. The sample in question was cultured PBMCs, obtained from culture after CMV antigen stimulation. Every receptor here comes from a human donor in good health (CMV status not recorded). Some clones in this sample may be carry-over from other donors' samples.

This clonotype showed up just a few times. This rearrangement joins TRBV9 to TRBJ2-5, with D perhaps being TRBD1 or TRBD2 (5 bases each). The germline V gene encodes CDR1 SGDLS and CDR2 YYNGEE. Trimming cost V 4 bases and J 7 bases, with 14 bases left between them. The CDR3 covers 13 residues. The CDR3 DNA follows: TGTGCCAGCAGCCCGGGGACCGCGGGGACCCAGTACTTC. It translates to CASSPGTAGTQYF. The entire variable domain, with the rest obtained from reference TRBV9 and TRBJ2-5, is as follows: DSGVTQTPKHLITATGQRVTLRCSPRSGDLSVYWYQQSLDQGLQFLIQYYNGEERAKGNILERFSAQQFPDLHSELNLSSLELGDSALYFCASSPGTAGTQYFGPGTRLLVL.

This chain joins TRBV7-8 and TRBJ2-1, with D unresolved. The CDR3 contains 12 residues. Trimming stripped 5 bases from V and 9 bases from J, with 11 bases between. Germline V CDR1 and CDR2: SGHVS, FQNEAQ. CDR3 in amino acids: CASSPPLPEQFF. CDR3 nucleotide sequence: TGTGCCAGCAGCCCACCGCTTCCTGAGCAGTTCTTC. Full variable domain (rest looked up from reference TRBV7-8 and TRBJ2-1): GAGVSQSPRYKVAKRGQDVALRCDPISGHVSLFWYQQALGQGPEFLTYFQNEAQLDKSGLPSDRFFAERPEGSVSTLKIQRTQQEDSAVYLCASSPPLPEQFFGPGTRLTVL.

The chain carries TRBV6-8 and TRBJ1-5; D not resolved. V gave up 5 bases and J gave up 6 bases, with 8 bases separating them. The CDR3 is 12 amino acids. Germline CDR1 and CDR2: MNHGY and SAAAGT. The CDR3 region has the DNA TGTGCCAGCAGTGACCAAGTTCAGCCCCAGCATTTT. Its translation is CASSDQVQPQHF.

This clonotype has a handful of counts. The chain joins TRBV12-3 or TRBV12-4 to TRBJ1-1; D is unresolved. Trimming pared 1 base from V and 1 base from J, leaving 10 bases between. The CDR3 runs to 15 residues. CDR3 DNA: TGTGCCAGCAGTTTAGATGCAGGCTCGAACACTGAAGCTTTCTTT. Translating it yields CASSLDAGSNTEAFF.

The chain employs TRBV9 and TRBJ2-5; D uncertain. This CDR3 comprises 14 residues. Deletions cut 0 bases from V and 1 base from J, with 7 bases between. The germline V gene encodes CDR1 SGDLS and CDR2 YYNGEE. CDR3 residues: CASSVGGLQETQYF. Written as DNA, the CDR3 is TGTGCCAGCAGCGTAGGTGGGCTCCAAGAGACCCAGTACTTC.

The V call is TRBV6-1, the J call TRBJ1-4; the D is unclear. CDR3 length: 16 residues. The germline V gene encodes CDR1 MNHNS and CDR2 SASEGT. The V end lost 5 bases, the J end lost 10 bases, and 23 bases lay between the germline ends. The CDR3 coding sequence is TGTGCCAGCAGTTATGCCGATAAGGCGAATGAGGGAAAACTGTTTTTT. Protein product: CASSYADKANEGKLFF.

The chain is built from TRBV7-2 and TRBJ2-1; 9 positions agree with TRBD1. CDR1 is SGHTA and CDR2 is FQGNSA in the germline V gene. The CDR3 is 13 residues long. V was clipped by 9 bases and J by 10 bases; unmatched bases: 10. This CDR3 is CASEGQGLREQFF. CDR3 coding DNA: TGTGCCAGTGAGGGACAGGGTCTAAGAGAGCAGTTCTTC.

This clonotype was picked up many times. V gene TRBV11-2 combines with J gene TRBJ2-7; D unclear. The CDR3 length is 16 residues. CDR1 and CDR2 from the germline V gene are SGHAT and FQNNGV. The V end lost 5 bases, the J end lost 2 bases, and 19 bases lay between the germline ends. The CDR3 bases are TGTGCCAGCAGCGCAATGCCGCAGTCTAGAGCCTACGAGCAGTACTTC. Encoded protein: CASSAMPQSRAYEQYF.

The chain uses TRBV12-3 or TRBV12-4 and TRBJ2-7; D not resolved. The CDR3 has 11 residues. V lost 7 bases and J 4 bases, leaving 8 bases between the germline ends. Written as DNA, the CDR3 is TGTGCCAGCATGGCTAGTTACGAGCAGTACTTC. Its protein is CASMASYEQYF.

This clonotype came up a few times. The V gene is TRBV27, the J gene TRBJ2-7; possible D gene TRBD1, 6 bases. CDR1 and CDR2 (germline): MNHEY, SMNVEV (reference sequence). Trimming took off 1 base at V and 1 base at J, with 17 bases between the two ends. CDR3 length: 17 amino acids. The CDR3, as DNA: TGTGCCAGCAGTTTATTCGGCGGACAGTTGATTTCCTACGAGCAGTACTTC. Residues: CASSLFGGQLISYEQYF.

This clonotype was counted between two and nine times. The genes are TRBV7-9 and TRBJ1-2, with 8 positions matching TRBD1. The trim removed 1 base at V and 8 bases at J, leaving 6 bases unmatched. Germline CDR1 and CDR2: SEHNR and FQNEAQ (reference sequence). This CDR3 is built from 14 residues. Here the CDR3 reads CASSLEQGVRGYTF. The CDR3 DNA is TGTGCCAGCAGCTTAGAACAGGGGGTGCGAGGCTACACCTTC.

This clonotype was recorded a few times. J is TRBJ2-7 and V is TRBV6-2 or TRBV6-3; 8 bases align to TRBD2. The CDR3 loop spans 19 amino acids. The V segment lost 2 bases and the J segment 6 bases; nucleotides outside the gene matches: 21. Per the germline V gene, CDR1 is MNHEY and CDR2 is SVGEGT. The CDR3 DNA reads TGTGCCAGCAGTTACGAGTTTGGCGGGGGGCAGAGCCCCTGGGGCGAGCAGTACTTC. It specifies CASSYEFGGGQSPWGEQYF.

The table lists this clonotype with a few counts. V gene TRBV4-2 combines with J gene TRBJ2-2, with 8 nucleotides matching TRBD1. Trimming cost V 0 bases and J 5 bases; bases outside gene matches: 8. The germline V gene encodes CDR1 LGHNA and CDR2 YNFKEQ. CDR3 length: 17 residues. In DNA, the CDR3 is TGTGCCAGCAGCCAAGACGTGACAGGGGCCGTTACCGGGGAGCTGTTTTTT. Encoded protein: CASSQDVTGAVTGELFF.

The CDR3 loop is CASSPDRGLNYEQYF. The CDR3 DNA is TGTGCCAGCAGTCCAGACAGGGGGCTGAACTACGAGCAGTACTTC. The chain links TRBV27 to TRBJ2-7; TRBD1 aligns across 10 bases. Per the germline V gene, CDR1 is MNHEY and CDR2 is SMNVEV (reference sequence). The trim removed 5 bases at V and 3 bases at J, leaving 7 bases unmatched. The CDR3 is made up of 15 amino acids.

The DNA of the CDR3 is TGCGCCAGCAGCTTACCCGGTTCCAGCGGGAGTAATGAGCAGTTCTTC. Translation gives CASSLPGSSGSNEQFF. The V gene is TRBV5-1, the J gene TRBJ2-1, with TRBD2 matching 8 bases. Germline V gene lookup returns CDR1 SGHRS and CDR2 YFSETQ. Trimming cost V 2 bases and J 7 bases; bases outside gene matches: 11. CDR3 length equals 16 residues.

Only a few counts were recorded for this clonotype. The chain joins TRBV12-5 to TRBJ2-1, with 15 bases that match TRBD2. Germline assignment: CDR1 LGHNT and CDR2 FRNRAP. V was pared by 5 bases and J by 10 bases, with 6 bases of the junction left unmatched. This CDR3 comprises 15 residues. CDR3: CASGGTSGRYLEQFF. DNA for the CDR3: TGTGCTAGTGGTGGGACTAGCGGGAGGTACCTGGAGCAGTTCTTC.

This chain connects TRBV19 to TRBJ1-1; 7 bases agree with TRBD1. V lost 8 bases and J lost 5; bases outside the gene matches: 5. CDR3 length: 12 residues. Germline V gives CDR1 LNHDA, CDR2 SQIVND (reference sequence). CDR3 coding DNA: TGTGCCAGTCAGAACAGGGGAACTGAAGCTTTCTTT. Its protein is CASQNRGTEAFF.

The rearrangement links TRBV29-1 to TRBJ2-3, with TRBD2 matching 10 bases. Germline V CDR1 and CDR2: SQVTM, ANQGSEA. The ends lost 5 bases at V and 4 bases at J; junction bases unmatched: 6. This CDR3 is 14 amino acids long. The CDR3 loop is CSVKAGGVADTQYF. The CDR3 DNA follows: TGCAGCGTTAAAGCGGGAGGGGTCGCAGATACGCAGTATTTT.

The chain combines TRBV7-2 with TRBJ2-1, with D perhaps given as TRBD1 or TRBD2 (5 bases each). The CDR3 loop spans 19 amino acids. V lost 2 bases, J lost 6 bases, and 26 bases lay in between. CDR1 and CDR2 (germline): SGHTA, FQGNSA. As DNA, the CDR3 is TGTGCCAGCAGCTTACGGATCCAGGGTCGGGGCAGGCTTCTCAATGAGCAGTTCTTC. Amino acids: CASSLRIQGRGRLLNEQFF. The entire variable domain, with the rest obtained from reference TRBV7-2 and TRBJ2-1, is as follows: GAGVSQSPSNKVTEKGKDVELRCDPISGHTALYWYRQSLGQGLEFLIYFQGNSAPDKSGLPSDRFSAERTGGSVSTLTIQRTQQEDSAVYLCASSLRIQGRGRLLNEQFFGPGTRLTVL.

This clonotype appeared a few times. The chain employs TRBV7-8 and TRBJ2-1; TRBD2 is a possible D gene (5 bases). Deletions cut 7 bases from V and 13 bases from J, with 23 bases between. This CDR3 has 14 amino acids. The germline V gene encodes CDR1 SGHVS and CDR2 FQNEAQ. The DNA for the CDR3 is TGTGCCAGCACTAGGGCAGGACTTACCTCCGTACAGTTCTTC. Protein product: CASTRAGLTSVQFF.

This clonotype was seen more than once but under ten times. The chain recombines TRBV12-3 or TRBV12-4 with TRBJ1-1; D is uncertain. With 1 base removed from V and 4 bases from J, the gap between germline ends came to 7 bases. The CDR3 has 13 amino acids. CDR3 region: CASSLEVGTEAFF. The DNA of the CDR3 is TGTGCCAGCAGTTTAGAGGTGGGCACTGAAGCTTTCTTT.

The chain uses TRBV7-2 and TRBJ2-3, with unresolved D. V lost 5 bases and J 5 bases, leaving 14 bases between the germline ends. Germline V gene lookup returns CDR1 SGHTA and CDR2 FQGNSA. CDR3 size: 14 residues. The CDR3 DNA reads as TGTGCCAGCAGCGCGTGGACGAGTGGAGATACGCAGTATTTT. Its translation: CASSAWTSGDTQYF.

This clonotype has just one count. This chain connects TRBV27 to TRBJ2-7; 10 bases map to TRBD1. The length of the CDR3 is 15 residues. J lost 3 bases, V lost 4 bases, and 6 bases had no gene match. The germline V gene has CDR1 MNHEY and CDR2 SMNVEV (reference sequence). For the CDR3, the DNA is TGTGCCAGCAGTTCCGGACAGGGGGGGTACTACGAGCAGTACGTC. As protein: CASSSGQGGYYEQYV.

This chain joins TRBV6-1 and TRBJ1-1, with 11 bases aligning to TRBD1. V gave up 1 base and J gave up 3 bases; unmatched junction bases: 10. This CDR3 comprises 18 residues. Germline loops: CDR1 MNHNS, CDR2 SASEGT. Here the CDR3 DNA reads TGTGCCAGCAGTGAAGGCGGGACAGGGGGTGTTCGGTACACTGAAGCTTTCTTT. It encodes CASSEGGTGGVRYTEAFF.

V and J are TRBV28 and TRBJ2-7, with D perhaps TRBD1 or TRBD2 (5 bases each). V was clipped by 6 bases and J by 7 bases, with 19 bases between them. The length of the CDR3 is 14 residues. In germline, CDR1 is MDHEN, CDR2 SYDVKM. CDR3 in DNA: TGTGCCAGCAGGACCGGGACGCTCCCCTGGGAGCAGTACTTC. It yields the protein CASRTGTLPWEQYF.

This clonotype has ten or more counts. This chain connects TRBV7-2 to TRBJ2-6; 8 bases are shared with TRBD1. The CDR3 spans 21 residues. Germline CDR1 reads SGHTA; CDR2 reads FQGNSA. Losses at the gene ends were 5 bases for V and 0 bases for J; bases not matched to a gene: 18. CDR3 nucleotide sequence: TGTGCCAGCAGCCCAATTAGACAGGGGAAGAAAACCGACTCTGGGGCCAACGTCCTGACTTTC. Translating it yields CASSPIRQGKKTDSGANVLTF.

This clonotype was seen a handful of times. This chain connects TRBV11-2 to TRBJ2-1; TRBD2 aligns across 7 bases. This CDR3 has 18 residues. Germline V gene data show CDR1 as SGHAT and CDR2 as FQNNGV. With 0 bases clipped from V and 9 bases from J, the junction kept 17 bases outside the gene matches. The CDR3 DNA reads TGTGCCAGCAGCTTAGATGGAGGACTAGGAATACCAACCGTTGAGCAGTTCTTC. Protein product: CASSLDGGLGIPTVEQFF.